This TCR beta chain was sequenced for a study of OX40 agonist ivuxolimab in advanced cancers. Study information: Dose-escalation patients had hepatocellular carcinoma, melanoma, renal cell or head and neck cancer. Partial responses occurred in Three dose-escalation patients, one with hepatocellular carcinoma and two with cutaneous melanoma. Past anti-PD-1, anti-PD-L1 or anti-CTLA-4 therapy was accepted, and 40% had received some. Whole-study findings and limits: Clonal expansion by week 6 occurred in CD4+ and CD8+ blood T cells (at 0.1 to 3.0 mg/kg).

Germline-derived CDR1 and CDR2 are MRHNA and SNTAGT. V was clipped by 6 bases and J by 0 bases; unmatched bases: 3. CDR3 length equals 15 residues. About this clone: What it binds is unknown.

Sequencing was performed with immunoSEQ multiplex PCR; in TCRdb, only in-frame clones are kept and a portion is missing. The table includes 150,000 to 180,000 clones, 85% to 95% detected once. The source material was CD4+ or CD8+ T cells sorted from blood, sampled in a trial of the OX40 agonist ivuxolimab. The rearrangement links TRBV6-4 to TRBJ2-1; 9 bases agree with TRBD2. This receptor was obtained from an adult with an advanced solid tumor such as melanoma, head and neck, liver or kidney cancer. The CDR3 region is CASSSSGSSYNEQFF. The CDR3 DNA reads TGTGCCAGCAGCAGTAGCGGGAGCTCCTACAATGAGCAGTTCTTC.